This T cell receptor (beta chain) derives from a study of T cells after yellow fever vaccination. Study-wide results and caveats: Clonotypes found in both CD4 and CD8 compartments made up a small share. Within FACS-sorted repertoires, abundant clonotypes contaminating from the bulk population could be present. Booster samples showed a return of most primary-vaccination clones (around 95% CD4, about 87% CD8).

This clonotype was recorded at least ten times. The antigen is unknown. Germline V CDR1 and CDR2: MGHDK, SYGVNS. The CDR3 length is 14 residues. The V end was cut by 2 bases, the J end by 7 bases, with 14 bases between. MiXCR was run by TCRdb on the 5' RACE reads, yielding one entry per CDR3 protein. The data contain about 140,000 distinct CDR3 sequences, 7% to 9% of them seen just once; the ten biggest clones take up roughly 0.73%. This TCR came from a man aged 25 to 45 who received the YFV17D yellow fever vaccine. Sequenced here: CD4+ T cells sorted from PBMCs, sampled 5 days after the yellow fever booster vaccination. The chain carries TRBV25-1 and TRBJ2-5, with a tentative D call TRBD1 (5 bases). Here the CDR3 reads CASSEEQAHRTQYF. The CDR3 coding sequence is TGTGCCAGCAGTGAAGAACAGGCCCATCGGACCCAGTACTTC.